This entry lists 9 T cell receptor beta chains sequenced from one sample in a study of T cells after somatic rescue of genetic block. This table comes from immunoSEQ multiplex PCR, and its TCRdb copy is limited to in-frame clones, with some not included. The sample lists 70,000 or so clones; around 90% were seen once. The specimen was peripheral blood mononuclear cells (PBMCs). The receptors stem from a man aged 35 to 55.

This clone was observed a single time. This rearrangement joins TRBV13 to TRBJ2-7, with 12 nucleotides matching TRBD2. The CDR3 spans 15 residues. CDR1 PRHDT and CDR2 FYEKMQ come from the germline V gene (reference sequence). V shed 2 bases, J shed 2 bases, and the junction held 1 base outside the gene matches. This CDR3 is CASSLRTSGAYEQYF. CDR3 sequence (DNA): TGTGCCAGCAGCTTAAGGACTAGCGGGGCCTACGAGCAGTACTTC.

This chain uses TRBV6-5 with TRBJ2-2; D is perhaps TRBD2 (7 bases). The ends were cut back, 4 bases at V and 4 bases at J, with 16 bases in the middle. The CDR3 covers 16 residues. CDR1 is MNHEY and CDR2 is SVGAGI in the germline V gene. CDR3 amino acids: CASSFGGLAGTGELFF. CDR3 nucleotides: TGTGCCAGCAGTTTCGGGGGGCTAGCTGGCACCGGGGAGCTGTTTTTT.

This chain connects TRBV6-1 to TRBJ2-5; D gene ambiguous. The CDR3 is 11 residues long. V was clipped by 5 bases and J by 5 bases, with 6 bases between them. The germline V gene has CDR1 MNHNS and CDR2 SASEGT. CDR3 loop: CASSYEETQYF. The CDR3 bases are TGTGCCAGCAGTTACGAGGAGACCCAGTACTTC.

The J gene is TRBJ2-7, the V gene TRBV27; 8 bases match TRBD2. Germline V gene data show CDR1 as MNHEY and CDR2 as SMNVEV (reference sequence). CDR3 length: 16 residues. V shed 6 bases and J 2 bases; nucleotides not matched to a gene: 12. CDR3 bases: TGTGCCAGCAGCCAGAGAGCGGGAGAGTTCCCCTACGAGCAGTACTTC. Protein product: CASSQRAGEFPYEQYF.

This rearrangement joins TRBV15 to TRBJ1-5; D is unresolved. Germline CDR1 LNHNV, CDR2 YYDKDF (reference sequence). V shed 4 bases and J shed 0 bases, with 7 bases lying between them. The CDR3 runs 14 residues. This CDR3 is CATSKAFSNQPQHF. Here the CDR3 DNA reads TGTGCCACCAGCAAGGCCTTTAGCAATCAGCCCCAGCATTTT.

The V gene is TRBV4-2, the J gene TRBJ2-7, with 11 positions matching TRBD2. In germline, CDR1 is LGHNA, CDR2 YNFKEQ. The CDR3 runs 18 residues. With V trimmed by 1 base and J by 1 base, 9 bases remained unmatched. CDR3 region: CASSQGWSSGRTSYEQYF. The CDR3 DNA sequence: TGTGCCAGCAGCCAAGGTTGGTCTAGCGGGAGGACATCCTACGAGCAGTACTTC.

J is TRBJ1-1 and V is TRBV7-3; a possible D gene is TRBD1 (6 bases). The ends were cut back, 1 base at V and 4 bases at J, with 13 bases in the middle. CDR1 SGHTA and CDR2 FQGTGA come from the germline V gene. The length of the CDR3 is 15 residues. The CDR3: CASSLNRVAATEAFF. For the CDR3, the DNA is TGTGCCAGCAGCTTAAACAGGGTGGCGGCCACTGAAGCTTTCTTT.

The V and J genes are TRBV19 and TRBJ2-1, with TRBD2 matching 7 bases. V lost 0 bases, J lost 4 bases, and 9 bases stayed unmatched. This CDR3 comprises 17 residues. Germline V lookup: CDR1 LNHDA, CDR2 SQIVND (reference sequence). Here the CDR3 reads CASSIDGSGTWYNEQFF. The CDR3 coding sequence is TGTGCCAGTAGTATAGATGGGAGCGGGACCTGGTACAATGAGCAGTTCTTC.

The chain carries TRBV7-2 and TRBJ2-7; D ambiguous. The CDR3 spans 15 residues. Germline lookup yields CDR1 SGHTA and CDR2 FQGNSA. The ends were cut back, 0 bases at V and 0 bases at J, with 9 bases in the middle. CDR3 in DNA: TGTGCCAGCAGCTTAGCGAGAGCCGCCTCCTACGAGCAGTACTTC. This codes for CASSLARAASYEQYF.